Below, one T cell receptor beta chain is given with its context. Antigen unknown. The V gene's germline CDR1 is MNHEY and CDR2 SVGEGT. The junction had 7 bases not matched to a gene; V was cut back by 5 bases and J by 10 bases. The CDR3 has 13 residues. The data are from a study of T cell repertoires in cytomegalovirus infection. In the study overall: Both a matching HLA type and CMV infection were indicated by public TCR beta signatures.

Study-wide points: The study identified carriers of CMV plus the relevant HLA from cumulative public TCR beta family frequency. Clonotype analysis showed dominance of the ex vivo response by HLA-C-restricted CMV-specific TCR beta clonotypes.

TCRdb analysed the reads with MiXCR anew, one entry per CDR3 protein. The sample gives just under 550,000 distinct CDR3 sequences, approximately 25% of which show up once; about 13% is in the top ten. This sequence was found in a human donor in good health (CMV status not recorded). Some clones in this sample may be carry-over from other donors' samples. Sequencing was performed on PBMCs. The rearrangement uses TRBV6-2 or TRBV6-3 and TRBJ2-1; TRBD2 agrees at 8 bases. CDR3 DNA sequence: TGTGCCAGCAGTAAAGTAGCGGGGAGGGAGCAGTTCTTC. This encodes CASSKVAGREQFF.